The 25 T cell receptor beta chains in this list originate from one sample, sequenced in a study of T cell repertoires in cytomegalovirus infection. TCRdb re-called the reads with MiXCR, one entry per CDR3 protein. This sample yields roughly 140,000 distinct CDR3 sequences, of which 23% are seen a single time; around 9.9% belongs to the top ten. The source material was PBMCs. The receptors come from a human donor in good health (CMV status not recorded). Some clones in this sample may be carry-over from other donors' samples.

In this sample, this clonotype turned up a few times. The gene calls are TRBV2 and TRBJ2-1; D gene ambiguous. The CDR3 runs to 13 residues. Per germline, CDR1 SNHLY and CDR2 FYNNEI. Trimming stripped 2 bases from V and 16 bases from J, with 18 bases between. CDR3 in DNA: TGTGCCAGCAGTGAATTCGGGCCCCAAGCCGCTTTCTTC. Its translation is CASSEFGPQAAFF.

The sample holds many counts of this clonotype. The V gene is TRBV28, the J gene TRBJ1-6, with D tentatively TRBD1 (6 bases). The germline V gene encodes CDR1 MDHEN and CDR2 SYDVKM. The V end was cut by 4 bases, the J end by 4 bases, with 14 bases between. CDR3 length: 16 amino acids. CDR3 in DNA: TGTGCCAGCAGTTCCCTTCGACAGGCATATAATTCACCCCTCCACTTT. This gives the protein CASSSLRQAYNSPLHF.

This clonotype has at least ten counts. J is TRBJ2-3 and V is TRBV7-2; the D gene is possibly TRBD1 (6 bases). V lost 5 bases and J lost 5, with 17 bases in between. Germline V gene lookup returns CDR1 SGHTA and CDR2 FQGNSA. The length of the CDR3 is 15 residues. The CDR3 sequence: CASSLSQGSQDTQYF. The CDR3 DNA follows: TGTGCCAGCAGCCTCTCACAGGGTTCGCAAGATACGCAGTATTTT.

V and J are TRBV12-3 or TRBV12-4 and TRBJ2-7; possibly TRBD2 for D (5 bases). With 3 bases removed from V and 2 bases from J, the gap between germline ends came to 14 bases. CDR3 length: 15 residues. CDR3 in amino acids: CASSLDGGGPYEQYF. CDR3 DNA: TGTGCCAGCAGTTTGGACGGCGGAGGACCCTACGAGCAGTACTTC.

The sample holds many counts of this clonotype. V usage is TRBV7-2 and J usage is TRBJ2-7, with D perhaps matching TRBD2 (5 bases). The germline gives CDR1 SGHTA, CDR2 FQGNSA. The CDR3 is 14 amino acids. With 5 bases removed from V and 3 bases from J, the gap between germline ends came to 14 bases. The CDR3: CASSPYGLSYEQYF. For the CDR3, the DNA is TGTGCCAGCAGCCCCTACGGACTGAGCTACGAGCAGTACTTC.

This clonotype occurred a few times. The chain employs TRBV5-1 and TRBJ2-5, with 10 bases that match TRBD2. V dropped 4 bases and J dropped 2; count of bases not matched to a gene: 5. The CDR3 has 15 residues. Germline V gene sequence: CDR1 SGHRS, CDR2 YFSETQ. Here the CDR3 reads CASSQRGGEQETQYF. CDR3 bases: TGCGCCAGCAGCCAGCGGGGGGGGGAACAAGAGACCCAGTACTTC.

In its sample, this clonotype was seen many times. The chain combines TRBV9 with TRBJ2-2; the match to TRBD2 covers 8 bases. The germline gives CDR1 SGDLS, CDR2 YYNGEE. The CDR3 contains 14 residues. V lost 6 bases to trimming and J lost 6 bases; unmatched junction nucleotides: 7. The CDR3 coding sequence is TGTGCCAGCAATCGAGCGGGAGAGGCCGGGGAGCTGTTTTTT. Translated, it gives CASNRAGEAGELFF.

The genes are TRBV10-3 and TRBJ1-3, with D possibly matching TRBD1 (6 bases). V was clipped by 2 bases and J by 6 bases, with 11 bases between them. Germline V gives CDR1 ENHRY, CDR2 SYGVKD. This CDR3 is built from 14 residues. CDR3 loop: CAISERQGPNTIYF. CDR3 DNA: TGTGCCATCAGTGAGAGGCAGGGGCCAAACACCATATATTTT.

The V gene is TRBV5-6, the J gene TRBJ2-1; 12 positions agree with TRBD2. The trim removed 5 bases at V and 9 bases at J, leaving 3 bases unmatched. This CDR3 region has 13 residues. Germline values: CDR1 SGHDT, CDR2 YYEEEE. For the CDR3, the DNA is TGTGCCAGCAGATCGACTAGCGGGAGTGAGCAGTTCTTC. Its protein is CASRSTSGSEQFF. Full variable domain (missing parts from reference TRBV5-6 and TRBJ2-1): DAGVTQSPTHLIKTRGQQVTLRCSPKSGHDTVSWYQQALGQGPQFIFQYYEEEERQRGNFPDRFSGHQFPNYSSELNVNALLLGDSALYLCASRSTSGSEQFFGPGTRLTVL.

There are many counts of this clonotype. This sequence joins TRBV4-2 and TRBJ1-2, with D possibly being TRBD1 (6 bases). With 2 bases removed from V and 4 bases from J, the gap between germline ends came to 23 bases. CDR1 is LGHNA and CDR2 is YNFKEQ in the germline V gene. This CDR3 comprises 18 residues. The CDR3 DNA reads as TGTGCCAGCAGCCAACTGGGGCAAAAGGACAGTTCCTTCTATGGCTACACCTTC. Amino acid sequence: CASSQLGQKDSSFYGYTF.

This chain links TRBV10-3 with TRBJ2-3; TRBD1 matches at 9 bases. With V trimmed by 10 bases and J by 3 bases, 5 bases remained unmatched. Germline V CDR1 and CDR2: ENHRY, SYGVKD. The CDR3 totals 13 residues. The CDR3 DNA follows: TGTGCCACCGGGACAGGGACGACAGATACGCAGTATTTT. This gives the protein CATGTGTTDTQYF.

A few counts support this clonotype. This chain connects TRBV7-2 to TRBJ2-7; no definite D call. The germline gives CDR1 SGHTA, CDR2 FQGNSA. This CDR3 is built from 11 residues. The V end lost 5 bases, the J end lost 0 bases, and 2 bases lay between the germline ends. The chain's CDR3 is CASSHSYEQYF. The CDR3 DNA is TGTGCCAGCAGCCACTCCTACGAGCAGTACTTC.

The chain couples TRBV28 to TRBJ1-2; 9 nucleotides match TRBD1. The CDR3 runs 12 residues. CDR1 is MDHEN and CDR2 is SYDVKM in the germline V gene. V was clipped by 8 bases and J by 8 bases; unmatched bases: 6. The CDR3 DNA follows: TGTGCCAGCTCACAGGGGGCGCGGGGCTACACCTTC. Encoded protein: CASSQGARGYTF.

This chain's CDR3 is CASSSRGGLSYNEQFF. The CDR3 DNA reads TGTGCCAGCAGCTCCCGCGGGGGGCTCTCCTACAATGAGCAGTTCTTC. V is TRBV7-9 and J is TRBJ2-1, with TRBD2 matching 8 bases. Per germline, CDR1 SEHNR and CDR2 FQNEAQ (reference sequence). CDR3 size: 16 residues. J was trimmed by 0 bases and V by 4 bases; bases with no gene match: 5.

The genes are TRBV6-5 and TRBJ2-7, with 9 bases aligning to TRBD2. The germline V gene encodes CDR1 MNHEY and CDR2 SVGAGI. The CDR3 covers 15 residues. V gave up 6 bases and J gave up 2 bases; unmatched junction bases: 8. DNA for the CDR3: TGTGCCAGCAGCCCCGAGCTAGCGGGGACCTACGAGCAGTACTTC. Amino acids: CASSPELAGTYEQYF.

The gene calls are TRBV28 and TRBJ2-1; TRBD2 matches 13 bases. J gave up 7 bases and V 5 bases, and 8 bases lay outside the gene matches. This CDR3 spans 16 amino acids. Germline assignment: CDR1 MDHEN and CDR2 SYDVKM. The CDR3 sequence: CASSQRTSGSGNEQFF. CDR3 in DNA: TGTGCCAGCAGTCAACGGACTAGCGGGAGTGGGAATGAGCAGTTCTTC.

This clonotype was seen a handful of times. The chain employs TRBV19 and TRBJ2-1; 13 bases align to TRBD2. CDR3 length equals 18 residues. The J segment lost 4 bases and the V segment lost 1 base, leaving 7 bases of the junction unmatched. Germline V gives CDR1 LNHDA, CDR2 SQIVND (reference sequence). The CDR3 sequence is CASSIVGTSGTLYNEQFF. CDR3 in DNA: TGTGCCAGTAGTATAGTCGGGACTAGCGGGACCCTATACAATGAGCAGTTCTTC.

This clonotype has at least ten counts. The CDR3 nucleotides read TGTGCCAGCAGTTCCGTAGCGGGGTCCTACAATGAGCAGTTCTTC. As protein: CASSSVAGSYNEQFF. The chain joins TRBV7-8 to TRBJ2-1; 8 bases fit TRBD2. The CDR3 totals 15 residues. V shed 6 bases and J 1 base; nucleotides not matched to a gene: 5. The V gene's germline CDR1 is SGHVS and CDR2 FQNEAQ.

This clonotype came up many times. This chain links TRBV7-8 with TRBJ2-7; 7 nucleotides match TRBD1. Germline assignment: CDR1 SGHVS and CDR2 FQNEAQ. After removal of 0 bases from V and 4 bases from J, the junction contained 9 bases not matched to a gene. This CDR3 region has 16 residues. CDR3 sequence (DNA): TGTGCCAGCAGCTTAGCTCAGACAGGGCGTTTGTACGAGCAGTACTTC. As protein: CASSLAQTGRLYEQYF.

V usage is TRBV7-9 and J usage is TRBJ2-2, with TRBD2 identical over 11 bases. The germline CDR1 and CDR2 sequences are SEHNR and FQNEAQ (reference sequence). J lost 5 bases, V lost 1 base, and 15 bases had no gene match. This CDR3 is built from 20 residues. The CDR3 sequence: CASSLESMSSGRPRTGELFF. The DNA of the CDR3 is TGTGCCAGCAGCTTAGAGTCTATGTCTAGCGGGAGGCCGAGGACCGGGGAGCTGTTTTTT.

The chain joins TRBV5-3 to TRBJ2-6; TRBD1 is a possible D gene (7 bases). TRBV5-3 is noted as an ORF with a role that remains uncertain. The CDR3 runs to 15 residues. Trimming removed 8 bases from V and 3 bases from J, with 15 bases in between. The CDR3: CASSGGGFGANVLTF. CDR3 nucleotides: TGTGCCAGCAGCGGAGGGGGCTTTGGGGCCAACGTCCTGACTTTC.

This sequence joins TRBV19 and TRBJ2-1; no firm D call. The CDR3 is made up of 15 amino acids. CDR1 is LNHDA, CDR2 SQIVND, per germline (reference sequence). V was pared by 5 bases and J by 1 base, with 12 bases between. The CDR3 DNA reads as TGTGCCAGTAGTCGTGTGGCCGATTCCTACAATGAGCAGTTCTTC. Translation gives CASSRVADSYNEQFF.

In this sample, this clonotype turned up a few times. V usage is TRBV20-1 and J usage is TRBJ2-1; no reliable D call. The CDR3 is 11 residues long. Germline CDR1 reads DFQATT; CDR2 reads SNEGSKA (reference sequence). V was trimmed by 3 bases and J by 5 bases, leaving 5 bases between them. This chain's CDR3 is CSASFDNEQFF. CDR3 in DNA: TGCAGTGCTAGTTTCGACAATGAGCAGTTCTTC.

This clonotype was observed at least ten times. The chain is built from TRBV7-2 and TRBJ1-1; D unresolved. V lost 5 bases and J lost 1, with 11 bases in between. Germline values: CDR1 SGHTA, CDR2 FQGNSA. This CDR3 region has 14 residues. The CDR3 DNA reads as TGTGCCAGCAGCCTCATGGGTAGGAACACTGAAGCTTTCTTT. This encodes CASSLMGRNTEAFF.

This clonotype has only a few counts. The CDR3 DNA reads TGTGCCAGCAGCTTAAGCCCGGGGGGCCGAGGCTACACCTTC. This codes for CASSLSPGGRGYTF. J is TRBJ1-2 and V is TRBV7-9; D possibly corresponds to TRBD1 (6 bases). Germline lookup yields CDR1 SEHNR and CDR2 FQNEAQ (reference sequence). V lost 2 bases to trimming and J lost 8 bases, with 15 bases between them. The CDR3 has 14 amino acids.